This T cell receptor (beta chain) was observed in a study of T cells in Graves' hyperthyroidism and ophthalmopathy. TCR beta CDR3 regions were amplified from RNA. Initially, a first-round RT-PCR of the TCR CDR3 employed the HTBI primer set. TCRdb processed the multiplex PCR reads anew with MiXCR; each CDR3 protein has one entry. The sample includes some 580,000 distinct CDR3 sequences, approximately 15% of them seen just once. Trimming removed 5 bases from V and 9 bases from J; junction bases left unmatched: 5. CDR3 length: 14 amino acids. The germline V gene encodes CDR1 ENHRY and CDR2 SYGVKD. The clonotype was recovered from a woman aged 40 to 50 with Graves' ophthalmopathy. Sequences were obtained from blood. The rearrangement uses TRBV10-3 and TRBJ2-1; 12 bases align to TRBD1. CDR3 sequence reads: CAISTGTGGVEQFF. CDR3 DNA sequence: TGTGCCATCAGTACGGGGACAGGGGGCGTTGAGCAGTTCTTC.